This T cell receptor beta chain was sequenced during a study of T cell responses to AZD1222 COVID-19 vaccine. Both about-4-week and about-12-week second-dose recipients were combined. This clone was counted a single time. Its antigen remains unknown. Study results and limitations: Among AZD1222 vaccinees, only six or seven were seropositive at baseline. Regions 160-218 and 743-854 dominated among vaccine-associated CD4 TCRs spanning spike. Donors were chiefly white British, with a greater number of females, and clonal diversity was perhaps underestimated.

V was shortened by 1 base and J by 8 bases, with 11 bases between the two germline ends. Germline CDR1 is MDHEN and CDR2 is SYDVKM. This CDR3 contains 14 residues. Generated by immunoSEQ multiplex PCR, the TCRdb table keeps only in-frame clones and is missing some. The sample includes 60,000 to 90,000 clones, around 87% of them seen just once. This receptor was obtained from an adult who received the AZD1222 COVID-19 vaccine. Sample: peripheral blood, taken 28 days after the second AZD1222 dose. This sequence joins TRBV28 and TRBJ1-4; maybe TRBD1 (5 bases). The CDR3 reads CASSLSGTSEKLFF. CDR3 in DNA: TGTGCCAGCAGTTTATCGGGGACTAGCGAAAAACTGTTTTTT.